The 15 T cell receptor beta chains below come from one sample, sequenced in a study of cytomegalovirus exposure and HLA in healthy donors. A multiplex PCR was run with 60 Vbeta primers and 13 Jbeta primers. Sequenced by immunoSEQ multiplex PCR; TCRdb stores in-frame clones only, minus some. This sample has about 160,000 clones, with 84% found just once. The sample taken for sequencing was PBMCs. These receptors were collected from a man in his fifties in good health and CMV-seropositive.

The chain carries TRBV11-2 and TRBJ2-1; 11 nucleotides align to TRBD2. The J segment lost 2 bases and the V segment lost 1 base, leaving 1 base of the junction unmatched. CDR3 size: 16 residues. Germline V gene sequence: CDR1 SGHAT, CDR2 FQNNGV. CDR3 amino acids: CASSLVAGGTYNEQFF. The CDR3 DNA is TGTGCCAGCAGCTTAGTAGCGGGGGGGACCTACAATGAGCAGTTCTTC.

This clone was detected a few times. The chain uses TRBV5-8 and TRBJ2-1; D ambiguous. With 3 bases removed from V and 4 bases from J, the gap between germline ends came to 2 bases. CDR3 size: 11 residues. Per germline, CDR1 SGHTS and CDR2 YDEGEE. The CDR3 reads CASSSYNEQFF. The CDR3 coding sequence is TGTGCCAGCAGCTCTTACAATGAGCAGTTCTTC. Using reference TRBV5-8 and TRBJ2-1 for the parts outside the CDR3, the full variable domain is EAGVTQSPTHLIKTRGQQATLRCSPISGHTSVYWYQQALGLGLQFLLWYDEGEERNRGNFPPRFSGRQFPNYSSELNVNALELEDSALYLCASSSYNEQFFGPGTRLTVL.

The chain combines TRBV5-1 with TRBJ2-1; TRBD1 matches at 7 bases. Per the germline V gene, CDR1 is SGHRS and CDR2 is YFSETQ. After removal of 3 bases from V and 5 bases from J, the junction contained 2 bases not matched to a gene. The length of the CDR3 is 13 residues. Written as DNA, the CDR3 is TGCGCCAGCAGCTCGGGACAGCACAATGAGCAGTTCTTC. Translation gives CASSSGQHNEQFF.

This rearrangement joins TRBV7-2 to TRBJ1-5; 8 bases map to TRBD1. CDR1 and CDR2 (germline): SGHTA, FQGNSA. J lost 7 bases, V lost 6 bases, and 11 bases had no gene match. There are 15 residues in the CDR3. The DNA of the CDR3 is TGTGCCAGCAGTATACAGGGGGGGTTCGAACAGCCCCAGCATTTT. Its translation: CASSIQGGFEQPQHF. The whole variable domain, remainder taken from reference TRBV7-2 and TRBJ1-5, is GAGVSQSPSNKVTEKGKDVELRCDPISGHTALYWYRQSLGQGLEFLIYFQGNSAPDKSGLPSDRFSAERTGGSVSTLTIQRTQQEDSAVYLCASSIQGGFEQPQHFGDGTRLSIL.

The genes are TRBV5-1 and TRBJ1-5; maybe TRBD1 (6 bases). The germline V gene has CDR1 SGHRS and CDR2 YFSETQ. Trimming pared 2 bases from V and 9 bases from J, leaving 18 bases between. The CDR3 consists of 15 residues. The CDR3 loop reads CASSLSGEYYRPQHF. CDR3 nucleotide sequence: TGCGCCAGCAGCTTATCAGGGGAATACTATCGGCCCCAGCATTTT.

The chain combines TRBV5-1 with TRBJ1-4; tentative D call: TRBD1 (6 bases). The germline V and J ends were trimmed by 0 bases and 1 base, with 16 bases remaining between them. From germline, CDR1 is SGHRS and CDR2 YFSETQ. This CDR3 has 18 amino acids. CDR3 bases: TGCGCCAGCAGCTTGGCCGGAACAGGGTTGGGAACTAATGAAAAACTGTTTTTT. It specifies CASSLAGTGLGTNEKLFF.

The chain has TRBV5-8 and TRBJ1-5; 8 bases are a match to TRBD1. CDR1 and CDR2 from the germline V gene are SGHTS and YDEGEE. The CDR3 consists of 15 residues. V lost 4 bases, J lost 4 bases, and 7 bases stayed unmatched. The CDR3 spells CASSPDRGGNQPQHF. In DNA form, the CDR3 reads TGTGCCAGCAGCCCAGACAGGGGAGGAAATCAGCCCCAGCATTTT.

The rearrangement joins TRBV5-1 to TRBJ1-4; D may be TRBD1 (5 bases). The length of the CDR3 is 15 residues. The V end lost 2 bases, the J end lost 7 bases, and 15 bases lay between the germline ends. Germline assignment: CDR1 SGHRS and CDR2 YFSETQ. CDR3 bases: TGCGCCAGCAGCTTAAGGGGAGGGGTTGGTGAAAAACTGTTTTTT. Encoded protein: CASSLRGGVGEKLFF.

This chain uses TRBV5-4 with TRBJ1-1; D may be TRBD1 (6 bases). CDR3 length equals 16 residues. V lost 4 bases and J 5 bases, leaving 21 bases between the germline ends. Germline values: CDR1 SGHNT, CDR2 YYREEE (reference sequence). This chain's CDR3 is CASSPGPVGARTEAFF. CDR3 sequence (DNA): TGTGCCAGCAGCCCAGGGCCGGTGGGGGCACGTACTGAAGCTTTCTTT. Using reference TRBV5-4 and TRBJ1-1 for the parts outside the CDR3, the full variable domain is ETGVTQSPTHLIKTRGQQVTLRCSSQSGHNTVSWYQQALGQGPQFIFQYYREEENGRGNFPPRFSGLQFPNYSSELNVNALELDDSALYLCASSPGPVGARTEAFFGQGTRLTVV.

The chain combines TRBV27 with TRBJ1-4; TRBD1 is a possible D gene (5 bases). The germline CDR1 and CDR2 sequences are MNHEY and SMNVEV (reference sequence). Trimming pared 0 bases from V and 8 bases from J, leaving 13 bases between. This CDR3 has 15 residues. In DNA form, the CDR3 reads TGTGCCAGCAGTTTATCGCGGGGGATAGGGGAAAAACTGTTTTTT. Protein sequence: CASSLSRGIGEKLFF.

The rearrangement joins TRBV19 to TRBJ1-5; TRBD1 aligns across 11 bases. The length of the CDR3 is 15 residues. V shed 7 bases and J 1 base; nucleotides not matched to a gene: 3. Per the germline V gene, CDR1 is LNHDA and CDR2 is SQIVND (reference sequence). CDR3 protein: CASTGQGASNQPQHF. The CDR3 coding sequence is TGTGCCAGTACCGGACAGGGGGCGAGCAATCAGCCCCAGCATTTT. The full variable domain, in which reference TRBV19 and TRBJ1-5 provide the parts outside the CDR3, is DGGITQSPKYLFRKEGQNVTLSCEQNLNHDAMYWYRQDPGQGLRLIYYSQIVNDFQKGDIAEGYSVSREKKESFPLTVTSAQKNPTAFYLCASTGQGASNQPQHFGDGTRLSIL.

The rearrangement links TRBV6-5 to TRBJ1-2; possible D gene TRBD1, 6 bases. Germline-derived CDR1 and CDR2 are MNHEY and SVGAGI. Trimming shortened V by 8 bases and J by 2 bases, and 18 bases separated the two germline ends. This CDR3 has 15 residues. This chain's CDR3 is CASAVGGSLNYGYTF. CDR3 nucleotides: TGTGCCAGCGCGGTTGGGGGCTCTTTAAACTATGGCTACACCTTC.

Here the CDR3 DNA reads TGTGCCAGCCGACCGGCTCTACAGGGGATGACTGAAGCTTTCTTT. This gives the protein CASRPALQGMTEAFF. This rearrangement joins TRBV6-6 to TRBJ1-1; 7 bases are a match to TRBD1. V lost 8 bases to trimming and J lost 5 bases; unmatched junction nucleotides: 14. Germline V CDR1 and CDR2: MNHNY, SVGAGI (reference sequence). The CDR3 is 15 amino acids.

CDR3 residues: CASSGGAKNIQYF. CDR3 in DNA: TGTGCCAGTAGCGGGGGAGCCAAAAACATTCAGTACTTC. The chain combines TRBV19 with TRBJ2-4; perhaps TRBD2 as D (6 bases). This CDR3 contains 13 residues. V was shortened by 6 bases and J by 0 bases, with 6 bases between the two germline ends. Germline V gene data show CDR1 as LNHDA and CDR2 as SQIVND (reference sequence).

The rearrangement joins TRBV15 to TRBJ2-5; possible D gene TRBD1, 5 bases. The ends were cut back, 11 bases at V and 1 base at J, with 14 bases in the middle. CDR3 length: 13 residues. Germline assignment: CDR1 LNHNV and CDR2 YYDKDF (reference sequence). CDR3 in DNA: TGTGCCCCCCGCAGGGCCAGCCAAGAGACCCAGTACTTC. Translating it yields CAPRRASQETQYF.